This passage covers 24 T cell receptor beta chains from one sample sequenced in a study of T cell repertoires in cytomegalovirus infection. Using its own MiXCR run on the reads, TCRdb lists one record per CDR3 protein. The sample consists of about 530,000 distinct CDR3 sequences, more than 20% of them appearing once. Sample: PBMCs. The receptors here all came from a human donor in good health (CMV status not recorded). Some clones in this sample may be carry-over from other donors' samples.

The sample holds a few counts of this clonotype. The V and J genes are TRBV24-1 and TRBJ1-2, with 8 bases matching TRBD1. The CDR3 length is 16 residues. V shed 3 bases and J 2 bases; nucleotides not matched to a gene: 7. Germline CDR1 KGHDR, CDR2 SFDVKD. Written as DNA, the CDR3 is TGTGCCACCAGTGATCCTGGACAGGGACTGAACTATGGCTACACCTTC. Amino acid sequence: CATSDPGQGLNYGYTF.

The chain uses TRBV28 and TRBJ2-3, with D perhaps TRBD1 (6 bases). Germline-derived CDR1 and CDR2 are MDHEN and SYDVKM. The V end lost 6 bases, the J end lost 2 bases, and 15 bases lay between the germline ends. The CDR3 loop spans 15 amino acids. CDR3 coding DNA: TGTGCCAGCAGCCCGCTGGGGGCTGACACAGATACGCAGTATTTT. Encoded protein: CASSPLGADTDTQYF.

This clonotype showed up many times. The CDR3 DNA follows: TGTGCCAGCAAATCGGACAGGTCTGTCAATGAGCAGTTCTTC. It yields the protein CASKSDRSVNEQFF. The chain has TRBV28 and TRBJ2-1, with 7 bases aligning to TRBD1. There are 14 residues in the CDR3. The V gene's germline CDR1 is MDHEN and CDR2 SYDVKM. V was pared by 7 bases and J by 6 bases, with 9 bases of the junction left unmatched.

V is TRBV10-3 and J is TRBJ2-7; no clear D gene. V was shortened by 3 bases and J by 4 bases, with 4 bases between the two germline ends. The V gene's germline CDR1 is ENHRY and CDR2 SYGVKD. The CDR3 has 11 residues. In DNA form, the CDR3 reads TGTGCCATCAGTGATAAGTACGAGCAGTACTTC. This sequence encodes CAISDKYEQYF.

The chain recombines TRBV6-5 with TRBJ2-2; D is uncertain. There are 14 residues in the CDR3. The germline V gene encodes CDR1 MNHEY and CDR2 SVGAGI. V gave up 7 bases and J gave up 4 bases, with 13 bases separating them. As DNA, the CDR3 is TGTGCCAGCAAGCCCAGTCCTGTCACCGGGGAGCTGTTTTTT. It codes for CASKPSPVTGELFF.

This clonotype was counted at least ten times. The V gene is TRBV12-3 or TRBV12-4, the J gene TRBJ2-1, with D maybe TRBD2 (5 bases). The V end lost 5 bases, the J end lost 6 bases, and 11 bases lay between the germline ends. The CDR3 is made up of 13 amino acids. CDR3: CASSAGLINEQFF. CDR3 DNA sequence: TGTGCCAGCAGTGCCGGACTCATCAATGAGCAGTTCTTC.

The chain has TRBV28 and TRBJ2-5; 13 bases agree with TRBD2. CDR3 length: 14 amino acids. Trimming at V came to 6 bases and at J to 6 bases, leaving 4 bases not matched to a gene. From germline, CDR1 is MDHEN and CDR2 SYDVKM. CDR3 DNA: TGTGCCAGCAGCGGACTAGCGGGAGTGCAGACCCAGTACTTC. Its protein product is CASSGLAGVQTQYF.

CDR3: CSVEGPTSGSRSYNEQFF. Here the CDR3 DNA reads TGCAGCGTTGAAGGCCCCACTAGCGGGAGTCGTTCCTACAATGAGCAGTTCTTC. The chain is built from TRBV29-1 and TRBJ2-1, with 11 nucleotides matching TRBD2. V shed 1 base and J 1 base; nucleotides not matched to a gene: 9. The CDR3 extends over 18 amino acids. From germline, CDR1 is SQVTM and CDR2 ANQGSEA.

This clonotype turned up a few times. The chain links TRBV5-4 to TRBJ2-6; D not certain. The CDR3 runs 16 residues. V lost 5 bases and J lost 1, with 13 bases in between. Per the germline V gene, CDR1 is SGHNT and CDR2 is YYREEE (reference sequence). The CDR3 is CASRPAVHSGANVLTF. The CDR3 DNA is TGTGCCAGCAGACCGGCGGTCCATTCTGGGGCCAACGTCCTGACTTTC.

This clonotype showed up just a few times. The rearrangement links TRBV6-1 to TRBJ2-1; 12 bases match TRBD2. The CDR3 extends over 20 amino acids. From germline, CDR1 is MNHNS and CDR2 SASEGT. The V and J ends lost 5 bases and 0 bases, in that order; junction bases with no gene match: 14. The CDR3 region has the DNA TGTGCCAGCAGTCCCATGACTAGCGGGAGTCATACGAGCTCCTACAATGAGCAGTTCTTC. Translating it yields CASSPMTSGSHTSSYNEQFF.

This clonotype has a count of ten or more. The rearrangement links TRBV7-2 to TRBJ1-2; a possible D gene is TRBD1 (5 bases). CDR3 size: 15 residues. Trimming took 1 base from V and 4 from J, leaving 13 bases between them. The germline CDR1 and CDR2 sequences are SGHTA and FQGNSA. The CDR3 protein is CASSLGLGQSYGYTF. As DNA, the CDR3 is TGTGCCAGCAGCTTAGGCCTGGGGCAGTCCTATGGCTACACCTTC. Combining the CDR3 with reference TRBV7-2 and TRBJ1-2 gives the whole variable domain GAGVSQSPSNKVTEKGKDVELRCDPISGHTALYWYRQSLGQGLEFLIYFQGNSAPDKSGLPSDRFSAERTGGSVSTLTIQRTQQEDSAVYLCASSLGLGQSYGYTFGSGTRLTVV.

The CDR3 here is CASSPDRGVEKLFF. CDR3 bases: TGTGCCAGCAGTCCGGACAGGGGTGTCGAAAAACTGTTTTTT. The V call is TRBV27, the J call TRBJ1-4, with 9 positions matching TRBD1. Germline trimming cut 5 bases from V and 8 bases from J; bases unmatched to any gene: 6. The CDR3 runs 14 residues. Germline V CDR1 and CDR2: MNHEY, SMNVEV (reference sequence).

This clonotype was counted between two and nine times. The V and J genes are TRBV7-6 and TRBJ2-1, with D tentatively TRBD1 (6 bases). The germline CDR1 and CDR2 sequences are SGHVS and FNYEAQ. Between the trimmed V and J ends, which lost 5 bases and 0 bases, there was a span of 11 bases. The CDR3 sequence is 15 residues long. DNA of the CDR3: TGTGCCAGCAGCCCAGGGGTGGGCTCCTACAATGAGCAGTTCTTC. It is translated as CASSPGVGSYNEQFF.

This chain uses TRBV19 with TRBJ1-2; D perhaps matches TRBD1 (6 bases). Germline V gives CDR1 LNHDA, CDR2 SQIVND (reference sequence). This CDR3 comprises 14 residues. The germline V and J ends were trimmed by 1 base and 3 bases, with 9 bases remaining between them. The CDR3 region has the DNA TGTGCCAGTAGTATAGTTGGGGGCGACTATGGCTACACCTTC. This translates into CASSIVGGDYGYTF.

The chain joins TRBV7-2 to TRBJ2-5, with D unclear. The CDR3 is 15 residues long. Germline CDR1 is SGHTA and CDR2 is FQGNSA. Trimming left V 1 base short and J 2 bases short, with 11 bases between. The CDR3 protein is CASSLGMLAQETQYF. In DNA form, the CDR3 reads TGTGCCAGCAGCTTAGGGATGTTAGCACAAGAGACCCAGTACTTC.

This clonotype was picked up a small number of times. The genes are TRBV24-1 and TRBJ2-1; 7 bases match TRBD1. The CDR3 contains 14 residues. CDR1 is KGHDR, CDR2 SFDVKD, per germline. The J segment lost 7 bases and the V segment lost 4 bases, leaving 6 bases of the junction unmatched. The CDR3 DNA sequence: TGTGCCACCAGTGACAGGGGGTCTGTGAATGAGCAGTTCTTC. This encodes CATSDRGSVNEQFF.

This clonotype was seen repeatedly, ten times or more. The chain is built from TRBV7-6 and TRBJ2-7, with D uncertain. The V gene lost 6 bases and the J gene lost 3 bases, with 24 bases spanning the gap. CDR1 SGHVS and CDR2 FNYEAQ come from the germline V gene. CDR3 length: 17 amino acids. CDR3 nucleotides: TGTGCCAGCAGGGTGGAAGTATTGGGGAAAAACTTCTACGAGCAGTACGTC. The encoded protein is CASRVEVLGKNFYEQYV.

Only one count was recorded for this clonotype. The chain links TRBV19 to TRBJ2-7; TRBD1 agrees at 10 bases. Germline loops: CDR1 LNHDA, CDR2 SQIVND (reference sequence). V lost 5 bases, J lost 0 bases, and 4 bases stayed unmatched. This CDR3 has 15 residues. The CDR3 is CASSSGQGNSYEQYV. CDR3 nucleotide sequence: TGTGCCAGTAGTTCGGGACAGGGGAACTCCTACGAGCAGTACGTC.

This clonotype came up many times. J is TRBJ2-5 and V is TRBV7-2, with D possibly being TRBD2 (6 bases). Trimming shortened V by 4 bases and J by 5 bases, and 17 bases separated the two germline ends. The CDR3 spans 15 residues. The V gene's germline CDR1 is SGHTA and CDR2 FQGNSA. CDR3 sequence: CASSSVSGVWETQYF. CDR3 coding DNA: TGTGCCAGCAGCTCCGTATCGGGAGTATGGGAGACCCAGTACTTC.

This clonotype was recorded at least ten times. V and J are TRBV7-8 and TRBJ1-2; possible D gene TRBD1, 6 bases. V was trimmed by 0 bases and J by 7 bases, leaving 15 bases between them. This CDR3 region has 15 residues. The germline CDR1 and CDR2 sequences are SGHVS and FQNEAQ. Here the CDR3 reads CASSLAGQSSSGYTF. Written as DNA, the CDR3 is TGTGCCAGCAGCTTAGCCGGACAGTCCTCCTCTGGCTACACCTTC.

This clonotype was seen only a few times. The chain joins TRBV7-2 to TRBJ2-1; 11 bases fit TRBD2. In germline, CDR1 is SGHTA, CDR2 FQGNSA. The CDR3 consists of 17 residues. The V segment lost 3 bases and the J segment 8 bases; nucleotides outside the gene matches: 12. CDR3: CASSFRNSGRALYEQFF. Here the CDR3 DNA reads TGTGCCAGCAGCTTCCGAAATAGCGGGAGGGCTCTGTATGAGCAGTTCTTC.

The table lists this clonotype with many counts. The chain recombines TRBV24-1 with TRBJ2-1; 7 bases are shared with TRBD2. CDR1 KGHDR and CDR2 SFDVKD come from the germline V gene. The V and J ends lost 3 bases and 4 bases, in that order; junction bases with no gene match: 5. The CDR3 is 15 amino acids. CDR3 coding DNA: TGTGCCACCAGTGATGGGGGGGACGCGTACAATGAGCAGTTCTTC. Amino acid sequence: CATSDGGDAYNEQFF.

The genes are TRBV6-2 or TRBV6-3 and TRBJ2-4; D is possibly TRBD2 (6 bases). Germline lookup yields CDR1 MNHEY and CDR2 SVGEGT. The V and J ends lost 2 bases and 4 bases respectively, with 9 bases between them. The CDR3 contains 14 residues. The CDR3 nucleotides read TGTGCCAGCAGTTACGGGACTGAAAAAAACATTCAGTACTTC. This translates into CASSYGTEKNIQYF.

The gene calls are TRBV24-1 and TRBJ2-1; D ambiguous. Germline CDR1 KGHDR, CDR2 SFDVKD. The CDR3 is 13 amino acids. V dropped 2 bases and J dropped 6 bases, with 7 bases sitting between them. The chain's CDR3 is CATSDYSTNEQFF. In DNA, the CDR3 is TGTGCCACCAGTGATTATTCGACCAATGAGCAGTTCTTC.